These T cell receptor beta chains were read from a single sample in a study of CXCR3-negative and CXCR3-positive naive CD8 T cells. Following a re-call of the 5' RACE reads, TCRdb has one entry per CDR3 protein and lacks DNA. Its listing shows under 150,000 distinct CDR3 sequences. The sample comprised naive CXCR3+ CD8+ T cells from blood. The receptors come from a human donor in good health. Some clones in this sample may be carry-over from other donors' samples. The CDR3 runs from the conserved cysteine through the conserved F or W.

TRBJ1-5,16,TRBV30,CAWREGARKNPWPQHF
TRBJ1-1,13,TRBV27,CASGTPGDTEAFF
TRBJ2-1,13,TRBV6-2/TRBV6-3,CASSPGAANEQFF
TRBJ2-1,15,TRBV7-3,CASSLTAGDFNEQFF
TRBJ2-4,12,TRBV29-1,CSVEGSQNIQYF
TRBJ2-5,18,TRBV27,CASSWGLAGDPRRETQYF
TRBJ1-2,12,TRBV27,CARTRDREGYTF
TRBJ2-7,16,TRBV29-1,CSVEGEPGRSSYEQYF
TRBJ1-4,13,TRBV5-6,CASSPGRGEKLFF
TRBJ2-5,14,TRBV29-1,CSVEWASGMETQYF
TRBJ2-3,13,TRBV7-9,CASSPRQVDTQYF
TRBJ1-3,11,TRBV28,CASSFTNTIYF
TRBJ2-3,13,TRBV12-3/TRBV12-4,CASLAPLGNTQYF
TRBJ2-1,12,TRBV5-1,CASSYTGGEQFF
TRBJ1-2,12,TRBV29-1,CSVEETGDGYTF
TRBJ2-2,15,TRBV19,CASSISGGSTGELFF
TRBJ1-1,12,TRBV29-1,CSVVGYNTEAFF
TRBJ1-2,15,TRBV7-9,CASSSLDTANYGYTF
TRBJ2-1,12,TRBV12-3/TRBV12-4,CASSPRSTEQFF
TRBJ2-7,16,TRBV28,CASSRRRGMAPYEQYF
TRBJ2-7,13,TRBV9,CASSVTGGKEQYF
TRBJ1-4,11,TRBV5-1,CASSSGQGVFF
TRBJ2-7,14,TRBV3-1,CASSQDDLSYEQYF
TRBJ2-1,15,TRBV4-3,CASSQDAGTYNEQFF
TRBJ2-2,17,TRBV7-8,CASSLASGGPLAGELFF
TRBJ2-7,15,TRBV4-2,CASSQDPAGSYEQYF
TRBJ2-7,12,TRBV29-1,CSVLREGPEQYF
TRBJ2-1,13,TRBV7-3,CASSLNGNNEQFF
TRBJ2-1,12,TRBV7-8,CASSWDLNEQFF